The 26 T cell receptor beta chains presented below share a single source sample, sequenced in a study of blood T cells in healthy people across ages. It was with a sample-barcoded 5' primer and a J-beta primer mix that a second PCR of roughly 7 to 12 cycles was run. TCRdb reanalysed the 5' RACE reads using MiXCR and keeps one entry per CDR3 protein. The table records 900,000 to 950,000 distinct CDR3 sequences, almost 30% of them present only once. Separately, the same data were catalogued under a study of T cells of mothers and their children.

What was sequenced was blood. The source of these receptors is a woman in her 40s in good health.

J is TRBJ2-3 and V is TRBV6-1; weak D call: TRBD2 (5 bases). This CDR3 contains 16 residues. Per germline, CDR1 MNHNS and CDR2 SASEGT. V lost 8 bases and J lost 2, with 20 bases in between. CDR3 amino acids: CASCWRSWSDTDTQYF. CDR3 nucleotides: TGTGCCAGCTGCTGGAGGTCTTGGTCAGACACAGATACGCAGTATTTT.

The J gene is TRBJ1-2, the V gene TRBV20-1; 7 bases are shared with TRBD1. Germline V lookup: CDR1 DFQATT, CDR2 SNEGSKA (reference sequence). This CDR3 contains 14 residues. V was clipped by 0 bases and J by 4 bases; unmatched bases: 5. CDR3 protein: CSARDSRTGYGYTF. The CDR3 nucleotides read TGCAGTGCTAGAGATTCCAGGACAGGCTATGGCTACACCTTC.

The sample holds a few counts of this clonotype. The chain has TRBV29-1 and TRBJ1-4, with D possibly being TRBD1 (6 bases). The germline V and J ends were trimmed by 6 bases and 8 bases, with 16 bases remaining between them. Per germline, CDR1 SQVTM and CDR2 ANQGSEA. There are 13 residues in the CDR3. This CDR3 reads CSVRDTLREKLFF. In DNA, the CDR3 is TGCAGCGTACGGGACACTCTAAGGGAAAAACTGTTTTTT. The variable domain in full, with the rest retrieved from reference TRBV29-1 and TRBJ1-4, is SAVISQKPSRDICQRGTSLTIQCQVDSQVTMMFWYRQQPGQSLTLIATANQGSEATYESGFVIDKFPISRPNLTFSTLTVSNMSPEDSSIYLCSVRDTLREKLFFGSGTQLSVL.

This clonotype was recorded many times. The J gene is TRBJ2-1, the V gene TRBV4-2, with D tentatively TRBD1 (5 bases). The CDR3 contains 15 residues. Germline V gene sequence: CDR1 LGHNA, CDR2 YNFKEQ. V was clipped by 1 base and J by 5 bases, with 12 bases between them. CDR3 nucleotides: TGTGCCAGCAGCCAAGGGAGCAGGGCGGACAATGAGCAGTTCTTC. Translating it yields CASSQGSRADNEQFF.

The genes are TRBV18 and TRBJ2-5; either TRBD1 or TRBD2 may supply D (5 bases each). The ends were cut back, 2 bases at V and 11 bases at J, with 21 bases in the middle. Germline V gene data show CDR1 as KGHSH and CDR2 as LQKENI. The CDR3 runs 15 residues. This CDR3 is CASSPERGSVWEQYF. The CDR3 DNA reads as TGTGCCAGCTCACCAGAGAGGGGATCGGTTTGGGAGCAGTACTTC.

V gene TRBV10-3 combines with J gene TRBJ1-5; D remains ambiguous. CDR3 size: 14 residues. Trimming shortened V by 7 bases and J by 1 base, and 11 bases separated the two germline ends. Per the germline V gene, CDR1 is ENHRY and CDR2 is SYGVKD. In DNA, the CDR3 is TGTGCCATCAAGGCCGTGGGGAGCAATCAGCCCCAGCATTTT. Protein: CAIKAVGSNQPQHF.

This clonotype was counted ten times or more. This sequence joins TRBV6-5 and TRBJ2-1; tentative D call: TRBD2 (5 bases). The V end lost 6 bases, the J end lost 9 bases, and 18 bases lay between the germline ends. Germline V gene sequence: CDR1 MNHEY, CDR2 SVGAGI. The CDR3 is 14 amino acids. The CDR3 reads CASSPLRGRIEQFF. CDR3 in DNA: TGTGCCAGCAGCCCCCTTAGAGGGAGAATTGAGCAGTTCTTC.

This clonotype was counted between two and nine times. The V and J genes are TRBV27 and TRBJ2-1; D is perhaps TRBD2 (6 bases). Germline lookup yields CDR1 MNHEY and CDR2 SMNVEV (reference sequence). Trimming stripped 6 bases from V and 15 bases from J, with 24 bases between. There are 14 residues in the CDR3. CDR3 loop: CASSRASGGIYPFF. DNA of the CDR3: TGTGCCAGCAGCCGAGCCTCAGGAGGGATATATCCGTTCTTC.

About this clonotype itself: One end of the junction does not line up with germline, which may come from a read error. This sequence joins TRBV20-1 and TRBJ1-1, with 7 bases matching TRBD1. CDR3 length equals 13 residues. Germline V lookup: CDR1 DFQATT, CDR2 SNEGSKA (reference sequence). In nucleotides, the CDR3 is TGCAATGCTAGAGATCACGTGGCAGGGGGAGCTTTCTTT. The encoded protein is CNARDHVAGGAFF.

The chain carries TRBV4-1 and TRBJ1-4; D call uncertain. The germline V gene encodes CDR1 MGHRA and CDR2 YSYEKL. The V end was cut by 6 bases, the J end by 11 bases, with 22 bases between. The CDR3 is 15 residues long. Here the CDR3 reads CASRRVGSPEGKLFF. The CDR3 DNA reads TGCGCCAGCAGAAGAGTGGGGTCCCCTGAAGGGAAACTGTTTTTT.

The rearrangement joins TRBV3-1 to TRBJ1-1; possibly TRBD1 for D (6 bases). Trimming took 0 bases from V and 1 from J, leaving 12 bases between them. This CDR3 is 16 amino acids long. The germline gives CDR1 LGHDT, CDR2 YNNKEL (reference sequence). This CDR3 is CASSQDMGGWNTEAFF. Here the CDR3 DNA reads TGTGCCAGCAGCCAAGATATGGGGGGCTGGAACACTGAAGCTTTCTTT.

The chain carries TRBV20-1 and TRBJ2-7, with D possibly matching TRBD2 (6 bases). V was cut by 1 base and J by 2 bases, with 12 bases left in between. There are 14 residues in the CDR3. The germline V gene has CDR1 DFQATT and CDR2 SNEGSKA (reference sequence). CDR3 nucleotides: TGCAGTGCTAGAGGGGGTAGCGGACCCTACGAGCAGTACTTC. It translates to CSARGGSGPYEQYF.

In its sample, this clonotype was seen many times. This sequence joins TRBV5-1 and TRBJ1-1, with D perhaps TRBD1 (5 bases). The germline CDR1 and CDR2 sequences are SGHRS and YFSETQ. The CDR3 length is 16 residues. With 0 bases removed from V and 3 bases from J, the gap between germline ends came to 15 bases. CDR3 residues: CASSLEGRIAYTEAFF. DNA for the CDR3: TGCGCCAGCAGCTTGGAGGGGAGGATTGCGTACACTGAAGCTTTCTTT.

This clonotype was observed a few times. The rearrangement uses TRBV18 and TRBJ2-7; D possibly matches TRBD1 or TRBD2 (5 bases each). V shed 3 bases and J shed 9 bases, with 18 bases lying between them. Germline V CDR1 and CDR2: KGHSH, LQKENI. The CDR3 sequence is 14 residues long. CDR3: CASSPLGTGGGQYF. CDR3 DNA: TGTGCCAGCTCACCCCTCGGAACAGGAGGTGGGCAGTACTTC.

This rearrangement joins TRBV12-3 or TRBV12-4 to TRBJ2-7; 7 bases align to TRBD2. The CDR3 consists of 15 residues. V shed 7 bases and J 0 bases; nucleotides not matched to a gene: 9. The CDR3 region is CASTPRASGSYEQYF. The CDR3 DNA reads as TGTGCCAGCACACCTCGGGCTAGCGGCTCCTACGAGCAGTACTTC.

The chain carries TRBV5-1 and TRBJ1-1; D is uncertain. The germline CDR1 and CDR2 sequences are SGHRS and YFSETQ. V shed 0 bases and J shed 5 bases, with 11 bases lying between them. The CDR3 has 14 amino acids. This chain's CDR3 is CASSLAVGKTEAFF. The CDR3 DNA reads as TGCGCCAGCAGCTTGGCTGTGGGAAAGACTGAAGCTTTCTTT.

This clonotype was observed a handful of times. The chain recombines TRBV28 with TRBJ2-2; a possible D gene is TRBD1 (5 bases). The ends were cut back, 6 bases at V and 5 bases at J, with 7 bases in the middle. This CDR3 comprises 12 residues. Germline V gene data show CDR1 as MDHEN and CDR2 as SYDVKM. In DNA, the CDR3 is TGTGCCAGCAGGTCAGGGACCGGGGAGCTGTTTTTT. Translated, it gives CASRSGTGELFF.

There are a few counts of this clonotype. Since a much larger clone is just one base distant, this may be a read error. This rearrangement joins TRBV2 to TRBJ2-7; D is uncertain. The germline V gene has CDR1 SNHLY and CDR2 FYNNEI. The CDR3 contains 12 residues. CDR3 amino acids: CVSKRQSYEQYF. DNA for the CDR3: TGTGTCAGCAAGCGACAATCCTACGAGCAGTACTTC.

As to this clonotype: The junction differs from germline at one of its ends, possibly a read error. The V and J genes are TRBV5-1 and TRBJ2-1, with no clear D. The CDR3 sequence is 13 residues long. Germline CDR1 SGHRS, CDR2 YFSETQ. The CDR3 sequence is CTSSLAEINEQFF. The CDR3 DNA sequence: TGCACCAGCAGCTTGGCGGAAATCAATGAGCAGTTCTTC.

This clonotype was detected many times. This chain connects TRBV19 to TRBJ2-4; no clear D gene. The CDR3 has 13 amino acids. Germline lookup yields CDR1 LNHDA and CDR2 SQIVND (reference sequence). V lost 7 bases, J lost 0 bases, and 7 bases lay in between. The DNA for the CDR3 is TGTGCCAGTAAGGATTTAGCCAAAAACATTCAGTACTTC. Translated: CASKDLAKNIQYF.

This clonotype was seen a few times. This chain links TRBV5-1 with TRBJ2-4; weak D call: TRBD1 (6 bases). The CDR3 extends over 15 amino acids. Germline V CDR1 and CDR2: SGHRS, YFSETQ. Trimming took off 2 bases at V and 8 bases at J, with 17 bases between the two ends. The CDR3 region has the DNA TGCGCCAGCAGCTTAATAACAGGGTCTGGGGACATTCAGTACTTC. Translated, it gives CASSLITGSGDIQYF.

Many counts were recorded for this clonotype. The genes are TRBV27 and TRBJ2-5; a possible D gene is TRBD2 (5 bases). Trimming removed 1 base at V and 2 bases at J, with 11 bases between. The CDR3 contains 15 residues. CDR1 MNHEY and CDR2 SMNVEV come from the germline V gene (reference sequence). The chain's CDR3 is CASSLYSGNQETQYF. CDR3 DNA: TGTGCCAGCAGTTTATACTCCGGGAATCAAGAGACCCAGTACTTC.

The rearrangement uses TRBV9 and TRBJ1-2; perhaps TRBD1 as D (6 bases). V was pared by 6 bases and J by 1 base, with 10 bases between. The CDR3 has 13 residues. The germline V gene encodes CDR1 SGDLS and CDR2 YYNGEE. The CDR3 protein is CASTRGGNYGYTF. DNA for the CDR3: TGTGCCAGCACACGAGGGGGTAACTATGGCTACACCTTC.

This sequence joins TRBV5-1 and TRBJ2-7; no reliable D call. Germline values: CDR1 SGHRS, CDR2 YFSETQ. CDR3 length: 13 residues. V gave up 4 bases and J gave up 6 bases, with 14 bases separating them. The CDR3 coding sequence is TGCGCCAGCAGCCCGTCCTTTAGCACCGAGCAGTACTTC. As protein: CASSPSFSTEQYF.

This clonotype was counted many times. The gene calls are TRBV20-1 and TRBJ1-2; D not certain. The V gene lost 5 bases and the J gene lost 1 base, with 20 bases spanning the gap. The CDR3 consists of 16 residues. CDR1 DFQATT and CDR2 SNEGSKA come from the germline V gene (reference sequence). The CDR3 region is CSALNRLVTLNYGYTF. The CDR3 DNA sequence: TGCAGTGCTCTTAATCGCTTGGTGACCCTTAACTATGGCTACACCTTC.

In its sample, this clonotype was seen many times. The CDR3 DNA sequence: TGTGCCAGCAGTTCTACAGGGGAGGGCTACACCTTC. Its translation is CASSSTGEGYTF. The rearrangement links TRBV27 to TRBJ1-2; 7 nucleotides line up with TRBD1. This CDR3 region has 12 residues. Germline CDR1 is MNHEY and CDR2 is SMNVEV (reference sequence). V lost 4 bases, J lost 8 bases, and 4 bases stayed unmatched.